These T cell receptor beta chains were read from a single sample in a study of shared clonotypes between healthy human individuals. Libraries were prepared by immunoSEQ multiplex PCR; TCRdb keeps only in-frame clonotypes and omits some of them. The sample lists a few hundred thousand clones, just under 97% occurring once. Sequencing used naive CD8+ T cells sorted from blood. These receptors came from a woman aged 25 to 39 in good health. CDR3s include the opening cysteine and the closing phenylalanine or tryptophan. A D gene is named only where the DNA matches it firmly. A row's size may be missing; if present it is once, few, many or a size class.

>.|TRBV29-1|TRBJ2-1|.
TGCAGCGTTGATGGTGGGCAGAGCTCCTACAATGAGCAGTTCTTC
CSVDGGQSSYNEQFF
>.|TRBV5-6|TRBJ2-7|.
TGTGCCAGCAGCTTCGGCAGGGCCGAGCAGTACTTC
CASSFGRAEQYF
>.|TRBV5-4|TRBJ1-3|TRBD1
TGTGCCAGCAGCTTGTGGGGACAGGGGAGAAACACCATATATTTT
CASSLWGQGRNTIYF
>.|TRBV9|TRBJ2-1|TRBD2
TGTGCCAGCAGCGTATCCGGACTAGCGGGAGATGGGGAGCAGTTCTTC
CASSVSGLAGDGEQFF
>.|TRBV11-2|TRBJ2-7|.
TGTGCCAGCAGCTACCTCGGGACTCCATACGAGCAGTACTTC
CASSYLGTPYEQYF
>.|TRBV27|TRBJ1-2|TRBD1
TGTGCCAGCAGTCCTCCGGGACAGCGGATTGGGGGCTACACCTTC
CASSPPGQRIGGYTF
>.|TRBV10-3|TRBJ1-1|.
TGTGCCATCAGTGAGTCCTTGAACACTGAAGCTTTCTTT
CAISESLNTEAFF
>once|TRBV4-2|TRBJ2-5|TRBD2
TGTGCCAGCAGCCAACCGGGACTAGCGGGACGGGAGACCCAGTACTTC
CASSQPGLAGRETQYF
>.|TRBV27|TRBJ2-7|.
TGTGCCAGCAGTTTGTGGGACTCGGGCTACGAGCAGTACTTC
CASSLWDSGYEQYF
>.|TRBV13|TRBJ2-1|TRBD1
TGTGCCAGCAGCCTACAGGGGGGAAGGGACAATGAGCAGTTCTTC
CASSLQGGRDNEQFF
>.|TRBV19|TRBJ2-7|.
TGTGCCAGTAGTATAGGACACCTTTACGAGCAGTACTTC
CASSIGHLYEQYF
>.|TRBV7-9|TRBJ2-3|TRBD1
TGTGCCAGCAGCTCCCCGGACAGGGGAACAGATACGCAGTATTTT
CASSSPDRGTDTQYF
>.|TRBV19|TRBJ2-2|.
TGTGCCAGTACCATCGGGAGAACCGGGGAGCTGTTTTTT
CASTIGRTGELFF
>.|TRBV28|TRBJ2-7|.
TGTGCCAGCAGTTTAGCGGGGACAGTCCACGAGCAGTACTTC
CASSLAGTVHEQYF
>.|TRBV9|TRBJ2-4|.
TGTGCCAGCAGCCTAGGTGTGACCTCCCTTCAGTACTTC
CASSLGVTSLQYF
>.|TRBV27|TRBJ2-7|TRBD1
TGTGCCAGCAGTTTAGTAGGGACAGGGAACGAGCAGTACTTC
CASSLVGTGNEQYF
>.|TRBV4-1|TRBJ2-1|.
TGCGCCAGCAGCCATCAGGGCTTCTCGGAGCAGTTCTTC
CASSHQGFSEQFF
>.|TRBV7-9|TRBJ2-2|.
TGTGCCAGCAGCTTAACTCAGGGCGGGGAGCTGTTTTTT
CASSLTQGGELFF
>.|TRBV27|TRBJ2-7|.
TGTGCCAGCAGTTCCAGCCCAGGTGGGTTCCACGAGCAGTACTTC
CASSSSPGGFHEQYF
>.|TRBV9|TRBJ2-1|.
TGTGCCAGCAGCGTGAACTACAATGAGCAGTTCTTC
CASSVNYNEQFF
>.|TRBV7-9|TRBJ2-2|.
TGTGCCAGCAGCTTAGGAAACACCGGGGAGCTGTTTTTT
CASSLGNTGELFF
>.|TRBV29-1|TRBJ2-3|.
TGCAGCGTTGATGCGGGGAAAGCTACGCAGTATTTT
CSVDAGKATQYF
>.|TRBV15|TRBJ2-1|.
TGTGCCACCAGCAGGGGAGCGGGCTACAATGAGCAGTTCTTC
CATSRGAGYNEQFF
>.|TRBV19|TRBJ2-5|.
TGTGCCAGTAGGTCCAATCGCGGGGACGGAGAGACCCAGTACTTC
CASRSNRGDGETQYF
>.|TRBV30|TRBJ1-1|TRBD1
TGTGCCTGGAACCCGGGACAGGGTTCGGGGACTGAAGCTTTCTTT
CAWNPGQGSGTEAFF
>.|TRBV5-1|TRBJ2-7|TRBD1
TGCGCCAGCAGGGCCGCAACAGGGGGCGAGTACGAGCAGTACTTC
CASRAATGGEYEQYF
>.|TRBV25-1|TRBJ1-1|.
TGTGCCAGCAGTGACCCTGGGGAAGCTTTCTTT
CASSDPGEAFF
>.|TRBV13|TRBJ2-3|.
TGTGCCAGCAGGGCGATGGGGACGGGTACGCAGTATTTT
CASRAMGTGTQYF
>.|TRBV4-1|TRBJ2-1|.
TGCGCCAGCAGCCAAGTCGCCGGAGGGATTGATGAGCAGTTCTTC
CASSQVAGGIDEQFF
>.|TRBV6-5|TRBJ1-2|TRBD1
TGTGCCAGCAAGACTGACAGGGGGGATGGCTACACCTTC
CASKTDRGDGYTF
>.|TRBV6-1|TRBJ1-4|.
TGTGCCAGCAGTGAAGCAGAGGCAGCGGATAATGAAAAACTGTTTTTT
CASSEAEAADNEKLFF
>.|TRBV4-1|TRBJ2-7|.
TGCGCCAGCAGCTCAGCGGAGAGGTCCTACGAGCAGTACTTC
CASSSAERSYEQYF
>.|TRBV19|TRBJ1-4|.
TGTGCCAGTAGTATAGACGTCTCTGGGGGAGCGGCAGAACTGTTTTTT
CASSIDVSGGAAELFF
>.|TRBV27|TRBJ2-1|TRBD1
TGTGCCAGCAGTTCGGGACAGGGACTTTACCTTGAGCAGTTCTTC
CASSSGQGLYLEQFF
>.|TRBV28|TRBJ2-7|.
TGTGCCAGCAGATACGAAAGGGTGTCCTACGAGCAGTACTTC
CASRYERVSYEQYF
>.|TRBV28|TRBJ2-7|.
TGTGCCAGCCTGCCCGACGAATTAACGGGCAAGAGGGGGTGGTCCTACGAGCAGTACTTC
CASLPDELTGKRGWSYEQYF
>.|TRBV28|TRBJ1-3|.
TGTGCCAGCAGTTTCCCGACAGATTCTGGAAACACCATATATTTT
CASSFPTDSGNTIYF
>few|TRBV19|TRBJ1-1|.
TGTGCCAGTAGTATCACCCTTTGGACTGAAGCTTTCTTT
CASSITLWTEAFF
>.|TRBV2|TRBJ2-3|.
TGTGCCAGCAGTGAAGCGCCGGGGGCCACTAGCACAGATACGCAGTATTTT
CASSEAPGATSTDTQYF
>.|TRBV11-2|TRBJ2-7|.
TGTGCCAGCAGCTTAGGCGGAGCCGAGCAGTACTTC
CASSLGGAEQYF
>.|TRBV28|TRBJ2-3|TRBD1
TGTGCCAGCAGTACAGTCGACAGGGGCCCAGATACGCAGTATTTT
CASSTVDRGPDTQYF
>.|TRBV4-2|TRBJ2-7|TRBD2
TGTGCCAGCAGCCACAGGACTAGCGGGCCCTACGAGCAGTACTTC
CASSHRTSGPYEQYF
>.|TRBV13|TRBJ1-3|.
TGTGCCAGCAGCTTAGGCCAGGGGACCCCGACACATTTT
CASSLGQGTPTHF
>.|TRBV29-1|TRBJ2-5|.
TGCAGCGTTGAGAGGGGAGAGACCCAGTACTTC
CSVERGETQYF
>.|TRBV11-2|TRBJ2-7|.
TGTGCCAGCAGCTTAGATGGGTTATTTAACTACGAGCAGTACTTC
CASSLDGLFNYEQYF
>.|TRBV13|TRBJ2-1|TRBD2
TGTGCCAGCAGCGTGAGACTAGCGGGCATGAGCTCCTACAATGAGCAGTTCTTC
CASSVRLAGMSSYNEQFF
>.|TRBV7-8|TRBJ2-7|.
TGTGCCAGCAGCTTCCTTGGAAGGGGTGGTTCCTACGAGCAGTACTTC
CASSFLGRGGSYEQYF